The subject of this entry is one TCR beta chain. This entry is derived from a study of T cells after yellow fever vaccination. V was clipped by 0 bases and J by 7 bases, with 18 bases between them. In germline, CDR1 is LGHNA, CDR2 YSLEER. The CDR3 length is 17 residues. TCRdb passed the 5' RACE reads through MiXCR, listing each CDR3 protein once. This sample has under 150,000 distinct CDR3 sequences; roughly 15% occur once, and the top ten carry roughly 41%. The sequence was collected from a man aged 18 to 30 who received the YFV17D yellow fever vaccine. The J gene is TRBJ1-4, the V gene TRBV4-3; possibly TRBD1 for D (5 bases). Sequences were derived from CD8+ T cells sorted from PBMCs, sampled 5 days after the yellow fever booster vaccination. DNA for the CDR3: TGCGCCAGCAGCCAAGATATTTCGACGATCGGGGGTGAAAAACTGTTTTTT. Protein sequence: CASSQDISTIGGEKLFF.